Described below is a single TCR beta chain sequence and its context. The target antigen is unknown. Generated by immunoSEQ multiplex PCR, the TCRdb table keeps only in-frame clones and is missing some. The repertoire has about 180,000 clones, about nine tenths of them found once; the top ten carry about 3%. This entry belongs to a study of T cell responses to AZD1222 COVID-19 vaccine. Regarding the study as a whole: Spike-specific TCR breadth rose after two AZD1222 doses, and depth rose as well. Unmutated variant regions are reportedly targeted by nearly half of spike-specific TCRs. There were vaccine-associated CD4 TCRs across spike, dominant at 160-218 and 743-854. White British donors predominated, females outnumbered males, and clonal diversity was possibly underestimated.

Trimming removed 5 bases from V and 4 bases from J, with 5 bases in between. CDR3 length equals 10 residues. Germline-derived CDR1 and CDR2 are DFQATT and SNEGSKA (reference sequence). This receptor was taken from an adult in good health. This specimen consisted of peripheral blood, obtained on day 0 of AZD1222 vaccination. This sequence joins TRBV20-1 and TRBJ1-1; D unclear. The CDR3 region has the DNA TGCAGTGCTTGGGGCACTGAAGCTTTCTTT. This translates into CSAWGTEAFF.